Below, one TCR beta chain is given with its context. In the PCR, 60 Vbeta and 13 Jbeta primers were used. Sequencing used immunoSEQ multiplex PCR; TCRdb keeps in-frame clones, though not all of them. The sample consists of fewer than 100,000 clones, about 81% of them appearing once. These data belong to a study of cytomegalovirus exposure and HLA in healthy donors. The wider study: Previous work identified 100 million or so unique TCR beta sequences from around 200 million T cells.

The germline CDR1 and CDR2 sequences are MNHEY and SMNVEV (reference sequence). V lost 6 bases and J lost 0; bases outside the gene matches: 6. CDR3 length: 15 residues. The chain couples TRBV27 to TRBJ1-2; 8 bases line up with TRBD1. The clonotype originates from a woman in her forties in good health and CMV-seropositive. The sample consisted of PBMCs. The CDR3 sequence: CASRKGQAANYGYTF. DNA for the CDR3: TGTGCCAGCAGGAAGGGACAGGCTGCTAACTATGGCTACACCTTC.